The 5 T cell receptor beta chains below come from one sample, sequenced in a study of shared T cell receptors in the human thymus. Repertoires were generated with immunoSEQ multiplex PCR, while TCRdb's copy carries only in-frame clones and drops some. This table holds 640,000 or so clones, around 87% found once. These data were also filed under a second study, of human thymus T cells.

The sequencing sample was made of thymocytes. These TCRs come from a boy in the first two years of life with a congenital heart defect.

The V and J genes are TRBV10-3 and TRBJ1-1, with a weak D call TRBD1 (5 bases). CDR1 and CDR2 from the germline V gene are ENHRY and SYGVKD. CDR3 size: 14 residues. V was shortened by 6 bases and J by 1 base, with 12 bases between the two germline ends. Here the CDR3 reads CAIRPRAPNTEAFF. CDR3 DNA sequence: TGTGCCATCAGACCCAGGGCCCCGAACACTGAAGCTTTCTTT.

J is TRBJ2-1 and V is TRBV19; TRBD2 matches 8 bases. The CDR3 is 18 amino acids. Germline V gives CDR1 LNHDA, CDR2 SQIVND (reference sequence). V dropped 6 bases and J dropped 6; count of bases not matched to a gene: 19. This CDR3 is CASSHGWPGLVVFNEQFF. As DNA, the CDR3 is TGTGCCAGTAGCCATGGGTGGCCGGGACTAGTAGTCTTCAATGAGCAGTTCTTC.

The chain employs TRBV5-1 and TRBJ1-2; a weak D match, TRBD1 (5 bases). CDR1 and CDR2 from the germline V gene are SGHRS and YFSETQ. CDR3 length equals 15 residues. Deletions cut 4 bases from V and 0 bases from J, with 13 bases between. DNA of the CDR3: TGCGCCAGCAGCCGGAGGGACGGAACTAACTATGGCTACACCTTC. This encodes CASSRRDGTNYGYTF.

This clone was seen just once. The chain carries TRBV7-9 and TRBJ2-5; perhaps TRBD2 as D (6 bases). This CDR3 spans 16 amino acids. Germline V gene data show CDR1 as SEHNR and CDR2 as FQNEAQ (reference sequence). V shed 2 bases and J shed 2 bases, with 15 bases lying between them. The CDR3 sequence is CASSLLPGEGQETQYF. CDR3 DNA sequence: TGTGCCAGCAGCTTACTCCCGGGGGAAGGTCAAGAGACCCAGTACTTC. The full variable domain, completed using reference TRBV7-9 and TRBJ2-5, is DTGVSQNPRHKITKRGQNVTFRCDPISEHNRLYWYRQTLGQGPEFLTYFQNEAQLEKSRLLSDRFSAERPKGSFSTLEIQRTEQGDSAMYLCASSLLPGEGQETQYFGPGTRLLVL.

V is TRBV28 and J is TRBJ1-2; 7 bases line up with TRBD1. Losses at the gene ends were 4 bases for V and 0 bases for J; bases not matched to a gene: 11. Germline CDR1 and CDR2: MDHEN and SYDVKM. There are 17 residues in the CDR3. The CDR3 DNA is TGTGCCAGCAGTTCCAATTCCCGGGACAGCCCTAACTATGGCTACACCTTC. Translation gives CASSSNSRDSPNYGYTF.